These 8 T cell receptor beta chains were all obtained from the same sample, sequenced in a study of blood T cell repertoires in COVID-19. Profiled with immunoSEQ multiplex PCR; TCRdb holds only in-frame clones, not every one. This sample has 150,000 to 190,000 clones; around 85% occur once, and the top ten carry over 2%. Sequencing was carried out using peripheral blood. Receptors originate from a woman in her 70s with acute or convalescent COVID-19.

The chain uses TRBV29-1 and TRBJ1-1; possible D gene TRBD1, 5 bases. Trimming shortened V by 6 bases and J by 0 bases, and 11 bases separated the two germline ends. CDR3 length: 13 residues. From germline, CDR1 is SQVTM and CDR2 ANQGSEA. The chain's CDR3 is CSVRDSMNTEAFF. CDR3 nucleotides: TGCAGCGTCAGGGATTCGATGAACACTGAAGCTTTCTTT.

The chain employs TRBV5-4 and TRBJ2-5, with D perhaps matching TRBD1 (6 bases). Germline values: CDR1 SGHNT, CDR2 YYREEE (reference sequence). This CDR3 region has 17 residues. Trimming cost V 3 bases and J 2 bases, with 20 bases left between them. The CDR3 loop is CASSSKQGLSLQETQYF. In nucleotides, the CDR3 is TGTGCCAGCAGCTCAAAACAGGGATTGTCTTTGCAAGAGACCCAGTACTTC.

The sample holds one count of this clone. The V call is TRBV20-1, the J call TRBJ2-2; 14 nucleotides match TRBD2. Germline loops: CDR1 DFQATT, CDR2 SNEGSKA (reference sequence). The CDR3 length is 16 residues. The V and J ends lost 3 bases and 7 bases, in that order; junction bases with no gene match: 7. CDR3 DNA: TGCAGTGCTAGTCGGGGACTAGCGGGGGCGGTCGGGGAGCTGTTTTTT. Translated: CSASRGLAGAVGELFF.

In DNA, the CDR3 is TGTGCCAGCAGCCCAGAGTGGAGCCCCCCTAACAATGAGCAGTTCTTC. It codes for CASSPEWSPPNNEQFF. The V gene is TRBV11-1, the J gene TRBJ2-1; D gene unclear. The germline V gene encodes CDR1 SGHAT and CDR2 FQDESV (reference sequence). The CDR3 consists of 16 residues. The ends were cut back, 5 bases at V and 5 bases at J, with 19 bases in the middle.

The V call is TRBV4-1, the J call TRBJ2-7; 8 nucleotides line up with TRBD1. This CDR3 has 16 residues. Per the germline V gene, CDR1 is MGHRA and CDR2 is YSYEKL. V dropped 1 base and J dropped 0; count of bases not matched to a gene: 5. This CDR3 reads CASSQVGTGGSYEQYF. The CDR3 nucleotides read TGCGCCAGCAGCCAAGTAGGCACAGGGGGCTCCTACGAGCAGTACTTC.

The rearrangement joins TRBV4-2 to TRBJ2-3, with D tentatively TRBD2 (6 bases). Trimming stripped 4 bases from V and 0 bases from J, with 17 bases between. The germline V gene encodes CDR1 LGHNA and CDR2 YNFKEQ. The CDR3 is made up of 17 amino acids. This chain's CDR3 is CASSPLYGGDSTDTQYF. The CDR3 region has the DNA TGTGCCAGCAGCCCCCTTTACGGGGGAGATAGCACAGATACGCAGTATTTT.

The chain has TRBV5-1 and TRBJ1-1, with D possibly matching TRBD1 (6 bases). The germline V gene has CDR1 SGHRS and CDR2 YFSETQ. This CDR3 contains 14 residues. V gave up 2 bases and J gave up 1 base, with 9 bases separating them. In DNA, the CDR3 is TGCGCCAGCAGCTTAACAGGGTCGAACACTGAAGCTTTCTTT. As protein: CASSLTGSNTEAFF. The full variable domain, in which reference TRBV5-1 and TRBJ1-1 provide the parts outside the CDR3, is KAGVTQTPRYLIKTRGQQVTLSCSPISGHRSVSWYQQTPGQGLQFLFEYFSETQRNKGNFPGRFSGRQFSNSRSEMNVSTLELGDSALYLCASSLTGSNTEAFFGQGTRLTVV.

This clone was observed once. V is TRBV30 and J is TRBJ1-1, with 9 positions matching TRBD1. CDR1 is GTSNPN, CDR2 SVGIG, per germline (reference sequence). The CDR3 is 14 amino acids. The junction had 2 bases not matched to a gene; V was cut back by 0 bases and J by 3 bases. The DNA of the CDR3 is TGTGCCTGGAGTGTAACAGGGGGCTACACTGAAGCTTTCTTT. Protein sequence: CAWSVTGGYTEAFF. The full variable domain, in which reference TRBV30 and TRBJ1-1 provide the parts outside the CDR3, is SQTIHQWPATLVQPVGSPLSLECTVEGTSNPNLYWYRQAAGRGLQLLFYSVGIGQISSEVPQNLSASRPQDRQFILSSKKLLLSDSGFYLCAWSVTGGYTEAFFGQGTRLTVV.